This TCR beta chain comes out of a study of cytomegalovirus exposure and HLA in healthy donors. Across the whole study: For the approximately 360 genotyped donors, roughly 80% fell within the Caucasian-associated ancestry cluster.

Trimming left V 2 bases short and J 2 bases short, with 5 bases between. This CDR3 region has 13 residues. Per germline, CDR1 KGHSH and CDR2 LQKENI. The PCR employed 60 Vbeta primers together with 13 Jbeta primers. Using immunoSEQ multiplex PCR, the repertoire was profiled, and TCRdb retains in-frame clones only, with some absent. The top ten clones hold about 1.7% of a sample with 100,000 to 150,000 clones, roughly 79% of them seen once. This clone was found a few times. Sequenced material: PBMCs. This receptor was identified in a woman in her 50s in good health and CMV-seronegative. V usage is TRBV18 and J usage is TRBJ2-3; D unclear. CDR3 amino acids: CASSPVSTDTQYF. The CDR3 DNA is TGTGCCAGCTCACCAGTCTCCACAGATACGCAGTATTTT.